This is a list of T cell receptor beta chains from one sample in a study of blood T cell repertoires in COVID-19. Profiling relied on immunoSEQ multiplex PCR, and the TCRdb table lists in-frame clones only, not all of them. The data hold roughly 250,000 clones, with approximately 86% observed a single time. Input material: peripheral blood. The receptors derive from a human donor with COVID-19, enrolled during active disease. The donor label of this sample is uncertain. CDR3s include the opening cysteine and the closing phenylalanine or tryptophan. A D gene is named only where the DNA matches it firmly. The listing skips clone size in some rows; elsewhere it reads once, few, many or a size class.

clone_size: few; d_call: -; v_call: TRBV15; j_call: TRBJ2-7; cdr3_aa: CATGLGASSYEQYF; cdr3_nt: TGTGCCACCGGTTTGGGCGCGAGCTCCTACGAGCAGTACTTC
clone_size: -; d_call: -; v_call: TRBV2; j_call: TRBJ2-7; cdr3_aa: CASSAPPRSYEQYF; cdr3_nt: TGTGCCAGCAGTGCCCCCCCCAGATCCTACGAGCAGTACTTC
clone_size: -; d_call: TRBD1; v_call: TRBV5-1; j_call: TRBJ1-2; cdr3_aa: CASSGTGSSYGYTF; cdr3_nt: TGCGCCAGCAGCGGGACAGGGTCTTCCTATGGCTACACCTTC
clone_size: -; d_call: -; v_call: TRBV30; j_call: TRBJ2-1; cdr3_aa: CAWSLGGSYNEQFF; cdr3_nt: TGTGCCTGGAGCCTCGGGGGCTCCTACAATGAGCAGTTCTTC
clone_size: -; d_call: -; v_call: TRBV11-2; j_call: TRBJ1-6; cdr3_aa: CASSPGGGEGSPLHF; cdr3_nt: TGTGCCAGCAGCCCAGGAGGCGGAGAGGGATCACCCCTCCACTTT
clone_size: -; d_call: TRBD1; v_call: TRBV25-1; j_call: TRBJ2-7; cdr3_aa: CASRKSGGDEQYF; cdr3_nt: TGTGCCAGCAGAAAGTCAGGGGGCGACGAGCAGTACTTC
clone_size: -; d_call: -; v_call: TRBV2; j_call: TRBJ1-5; cdr3_aa: CASRVGGQPQHF; cdr3_nt: TGTGCCAGCAGGGTGGGGGGTCAGCCCCAGCATTTT
clone_size: -; d_call: TRBD1; v_call: TRBV6-6; j_call: TRBJ1-4; cdr3_aa: CASIPRTGRNEKLFF; cdr3_nt: TGTGCCAGCATCCCGCGGACAGGGAGAAATGAAAAACTGTTTTTT
clone_size: -; d_call: TRBD2; v_call: TRBV6-5; j_call: TRBJ2-7; cdr3_aa: CASSSREGPYEQYF; cdr3_nt: TGTGCCAGCAGTTCCCGGGAGGGTCCCTACGAGCAGTACTTC
clone_size: -; d_call: TRBD1; v_call: TRBV7-2; j_call: TRBJ1-5; cdr3_aa: CASSPSYGQGSYQPQHF; cdr3_nt: TGTGCCAGCAGCCCCTCCTACGGACAGGGATCTTATCAGCCCCAGCATTTT
clone_size: -; d_call: TRBD1; v_call: TRBV30; j_call: TRBJ1-2; cdr3_aa: CAWRDTGTGGDGYGYTF; cdr3_nt: TGTGCCTGGAGGGACACCGGGACAGGGGGCGACGGATATGGCTACACCTTC
clone_size: -; d_call: TRBD1; v_call: TRBV6-2/TRBV6-3; j_call: TRBJ1-5; cdr3_aa: CASSSSWAGGYQPQHF; cdr3_nt: TGTGCCAGCAGTTCGTCCTGGGCAGGGGGCTATCAGCCCCAGCATTTT
clone_size: -; d_call: -; v_call: TRBV6-5; j_call: TRBJ1-2; cdr3_aa: CASRGGASVHGYTF; cdr3_nt: TGTGCCAGCCGGGGGGGGGCCTCGGTGCATGGCTACACCTTC
clone_size: -; d_call: -; v_call: TRBV19; j_call: TRBJ2-5; cdr3_aa: CASSSGWQETQYF; cdr3_nt: TGTGCCAGTAGTTCCGGGTGGCAAGAGACCCAGTACTTC
clone_size: -; d_call: TRBD2; v_call: TRBV7-3; j_call: TRBJ2-1; cdr3_aa: CASSLSRPGLDNEQFF; cdr3_nt: TGTGCCAGCAGCTTAAGCCGCCCGGGACTAGACAATGAGCAGTTCTTC
clone_size: -; d_call: TRBD1; v_call: TRBV28; j_call: TRBJ1-4; cdr3_aa: CASRTGGAGEKLFF; cdr3_nt: TGTGCCAGCAGAACAGGGGGCGCGGGTGAAAAACTGTTTTTT
clone_size: -; d_call: TRBD1; v_call: TRBV7-8; j_call: TRBJ1-5; cdr3_aa: CASSLNSGQSNQPQHF; cdr3_nt: TGTGCCAGCAGCTTAAACTCGGGACAGAGCAATCAGCCCCAGCATTTT
clone_size: -; d_call: TRBD1; v_call: TRBV4-1; j_call: TRBJ1-1; cdr3_aa: CASSQGRDREAFF; cdr3_nt: TGCGCCAGCAGCCAAGGCCGGGACAGGGAAGCTTTCTTT
clone_size: -; d_call: TRBD2; v_call: TRBV6-6; j_call: TRBJ2-1; cdr3_aa: CASREGLAGSNEQFF; cdr3_nt: TGTGCCAGCAGGGAAGGGCTAGCGGGAAGCAATGAGCAGTTCTTC
clone_size: -; d_call: -; v_call: TRBV28; j_call: TRBJ2-1; cdr3_aa: CASSYSGTYNEQFF; cdr3_nt: TGTGCCAGCAGTTATAGCGGAACTTACAATGAGCAGTTCTTC
clone_size: -; d_call: -; v_call: TRBV28; j_call: TRBJ2-7; cdr3_aa: CASSLRWRRETYEQYF; cdr3_nt: TGTGCCAGCAGTTTAAGGTGGCGGCGGGAAACCTACGAGCAGTACTTC
clone_size: -; d_call: TRBD2; v_call: TRBV29-1; j_call: TRBJ2-7; cdr3_aa: CSVGGGTLNYEQYF; cdr3_nt: TGCAGCGTTGGGGGAGGGACTTTAAACTACGAGCAGTACTTC
clone_size: few; d_call: TRBD2; v_call: TRBV5-6; j_call: TRBJ2-5; cdr3_aa: CASSPSSGRIQETQYF; cdr3_nt: TGTGCCAGCAGCCCCTCTAGCGGGAGGATCCAAGAGACCCAGTACTTC
clone_size: -; d_call: -; v_call: TRBV10-2; j_call: TRBJ1-1; cdr3_aa: CASRDGRVGGTEAFF; cdr3_nt: TGCGCCAGCAGGGATGGCAGGGTAGGTGGCACTGAAGCTTTCTTT
clone_size: -; d_call: TRBD1; v_call: TRBV7-6; j_call: TRBJ1-1; cdr3_aa: CASSAQGARTEAFF; cdr3_nt: TGTGCCAGCAGCGCACAGGGGGCGAGGACTGAAGCTTTCTTT
clone_size: -; d_call: TRBD1; v_call: TRBV6-5; j_call: TRBJ2-2; cdr3_aa: CASRPDRASTGELFF; cdr3_nt: TGTGCCAGCAGGCCGGACAGGGCGAGCACCGGGGAGCTGTTTTTT
clone_size: once; d_call: TRBD1; v_call: TRBV6-5; j_call: TRBJ1-2; cdr3_aa: CASRTGPHYGYTF; cdr3_nt: TGTGCCAGTCGGACAGGTCCTCACTATGGCTACACCTTC
clone_size: few; d_call: TRBD2; v_call: TRBV7-9; j_call: TRBJ2-7; cdr3_aa: CASSLDAGDPNEQYF; cdr3_nt: TGTGCCAGCAGCTTAGACGCGGGAGATCCCAACGAGCAGTACTTC
clone_size: -; d_call: -; v_call: TRBV24-1; j_call: TRBJ1-5; cdr3_aa: CATSAEGGRNQPQHF; cdr3_nt: TGTGCCACCAGTGCGGAGGGCGGGCGCAATCAGCCCCAGCATTTT
clone_size: -; d_call: -; v_call: TRBV30; j_call: TRBJ2-5; cdr3_aa: CAWSVVAETQYF; cdr3_nt: TGTGCCTGGAGTGTAGTTGCGGAGACCCAGTACTTC
clone_size: -; d_call: -; v_call: TRBV5-1; j_call: TRBJ1-1; cdr3_aa: CASSQGYTEAFF; cdr3_nt: TGCGCCAGCAGCCAGGGTTACACTGAAGCTTTCTTT